The sequence of this TCR beta chain was determined in a study of blood T cell repertoires in COVID-19. Looking at the study overall: Samples of COVID-19 (acute and convalescent) were obtained from the United States, Italy and Spain. PBMCs, B-cell-depleted T cells, or T cells were the source of the cDNA or gDNA that made up the material.

While infection was still active, Seattle patients were enrolled and then followed longitudinally. The CDR3 runs to 17 residues. Trimming removed 2 bases from V and 8 bases from J; junction bases left unmatched: 15. Per germline, CDR1 SGHVS and CDR2 FNYEAQ. Study processing details: Estimates of nucleated cell counts were drawn from the amplification of reference gene primers. Clones were sequenced by immunoSEQ multiplex PCR, and TCRdb holds only the in-frame ones, with some missing. That table gives V, J and clone size, and the DNA gave D and trimming. The data hold a few hundred thousand clones, with about 90% observed a single time.

J is TRBJ1-1 and V is TRBV7-6; 9 bases are a match to TRBD1. The sample comprised peripheral blood. The sequence was collected from a woman in her twenties or thirties with COVID-19, enrolled during active disease. The CDR3 sequence: CASSLISPDRGGWEAFF. DNA of the CDR3: TGTGCCAGCAGCTTAATCTCTCCGGACAGGGGTGGTTGGGAAGCTTTCTTT.